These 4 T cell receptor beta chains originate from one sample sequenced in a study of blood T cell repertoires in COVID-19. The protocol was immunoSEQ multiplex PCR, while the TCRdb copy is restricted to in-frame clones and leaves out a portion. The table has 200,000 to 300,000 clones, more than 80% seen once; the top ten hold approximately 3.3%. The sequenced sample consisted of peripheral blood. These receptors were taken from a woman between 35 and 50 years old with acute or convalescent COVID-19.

DNA of the CDR3: TGTGCCAGCAGCCGACAGGCGTATAATTCACCCCTCCACTTT. This sequence encodes CASSRQAYNSPLHF. The chain employs TRBV27 and TRBJ1-6; TRBD1 might be the D (6 bases). CDR3 length: 14 amino acids. Germline CDR1 reads MNHEY; CDR2 reads SMNVEV (reference sequence). Trimming cost V 6 bases and J 4 bases, with 10 bases left between them.

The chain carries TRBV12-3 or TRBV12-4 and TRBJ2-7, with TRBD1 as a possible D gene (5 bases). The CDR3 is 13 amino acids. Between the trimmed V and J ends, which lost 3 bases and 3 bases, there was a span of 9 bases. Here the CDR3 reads CASSFLRGYEQYV. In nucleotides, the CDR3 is TGTGCCAGCAGTTTTTTAAGGGGCTACGAGCAGTACGTC.

CDR3 DNA sequence: TGTGCCAGCAGCGTGGAGGGAGGAGATACGCAGTATTTT. It specifies CASSVEGGDTQYF. The V call is TRBV9, the J call TRBJ2-3; the D gene is possibly TRBD2 (6 bases). V lost 2 bases and J lost 5, with 9 bases in between. The germline gives CDR1 SGDLS, CDR2 YYNGEE. This CDR3 spans 13 amino acids.

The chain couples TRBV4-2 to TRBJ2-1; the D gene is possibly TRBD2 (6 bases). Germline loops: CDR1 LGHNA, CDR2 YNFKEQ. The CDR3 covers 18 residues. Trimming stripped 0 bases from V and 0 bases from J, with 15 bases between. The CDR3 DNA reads TGTGCCAGCAGCCAAGACGAGGCGGGTAGCGGCTCCTACAATGAGCAGTTCTTC. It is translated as CASSQDEAGSGSYNEQFF.